These 22 T cell receptor beta chains share one sample of origin, sequenced in a study of shared clonotypes between healthy human individuals. Positive CCR7 selection of CD45RO-negative cells yielded the naive CD8 cells, and terminally differentiated effector memory CD45RA+ cells were excluded. This table comes from immunoSEQ multiplex PCR, and its TCRdb copy is limited to in-frame clones, with some not included. This sample carries hundreds of thousands of clones, around 96% of them seen once, and the ten largest clones take roughly 0.1%. The specimen sequenced was naive CD8+ T cells sorted from blood. The receptor source for this set is a woman between 25 and 40 years old in good health.

The DNA for the CDR3 is TGTGCCAGCACCCTAGCGGGATTTTACAATGAGCAGTTCTTC. This encodes CASTLAGFYNEQFF. V and J are TRBV27 and TRBJ2-1, with 9 nucleotides matching TRBD2. CDR1 is MNHEY, CDR2 SMNVEV, per germline (reference sequence). This CDR3 region has 14 residues. The V segment lost 7 bases and the J segment 4 bases; nucleotides outside the gene matches: 5.

The rearrangement joins TRBV7-2 to TRBJ1-1, with 7 positions matching TRBD1. CDR1 is SGHTA and CDR2 is FQGNSA in the germline V gene. V lost 2 bases, J lost 5 bases, and 14 bases stayed unmatched. The CDR3 loop spans 17 amino acids. CDR3 in amino acids: CASSLRFIGGGRTEAFF. In DNA form, the CDR3 reads TGTGCCAGCAGCTTAAGGTTTATTGGAGGGGGCCGGACTGAAGCTTTCTTT.

The chain recombines TRBV7-9 with TRBJ2-5, with a weak D call TRBD2 (5 bases). The germline CDR1 and CDR2 sequences are SEHNR and FQNEAQ (reference sequence). V was pared by 1 base and J by 5 bases, with 11 bases between. This CDR3 is built from 14 residues. The CDR3 DNA follows: TGTGCCAGCAGCTTAGTAGCGCGGTGGGAGACCCAGTACTTC. Translation: CASSLVARWETQYF.

This clone has only one observation. The V gene is TRBV27, the J gene TRBJ2-7; no clear D. Trimming shortened V by 2 bases and J by 3 bases, and 14 bases separated the two germline ends. Germline CDR1 is MNHEY and CDR2 is SMNVEV (reference sequence). The CDR3 is made up of 15 amino acids. CDR3 bases: TGTGCCAGCAGTTTACGGTTACCCTGGGGCTACGAGCAGTACTTC. Protein sequence: CASSLRLPWGYEQYF.

This chain uses TRBV27 with TRBJ2-1, with a weak D call TRBD2 (5 bases). Germline lookup yields CDR1 MNHEY and CDR2 SMNVEV (reference sequence). Trimming stripped 3 bases from V and 3 bases from J, with 15 bases between. CDR3 length equals 16 residues. The CDR3 spells CASSFYERLIYNEQFF. CDR3 in DNA: TGTGCCAGCAGTTTCTATGAAAGACTAATCTACAATGAGCAGTTCTTC.

This clone has just one count. The chain links TRBV19 to TRBJ1-4; weak D call: TRBD1 (5 bases). The ends were cut back, 4 bases at V and 8 bases at J, with 14 bases in the middle. Germline CDR1 LNHDA, CDR2 SQIVND (reference sequence). CDR3 length equals 14 residues. CDR3 sequence reads: CASSTPRTQEKLFF. As DNA, the CDR3 is TGTGCCAGTAGTACTCCCCGGACACAGGAAAAACTGTTTTTT.

The rearrangement links TRBV27 to TRBJ2-7; TRBD1 matches at 8 bases. From germline, CDR1 is MNHEY and CDR2 SMNVEV (reference sequence). The V and J ends lost 5 bases and 2 bases, in that order; junction bases with no gene match: 2. This CDR3 is built from 13 residues. The CDR3 DNA sequence: TGTGCCAGCAGTCAGGGGGCAGCCTACGAGCAGTACTTC. Translating gives CASSQGAAYEQYF.

In this sample, this clone turned up a few times. The rearrangement links TRBV6-5 to TRBJ1-5; D is perhaps TRBD1 (5 bases). Germline assignment: CDR1 MNHEY and CDR2 SVGAGI. This CDR3 is 13 amino acids long. The germline V and J ends were trimmed by 8 bases and 7 bases, with 15 bases remaining between them. The CDR3 nucleotides read TGTGCCAGCTTCGTTGGGGCTGGGCAGCCCCAGCATTTT. Its translation: CASFVGAGQPQHF.

The genes are TRBV7-9 and TRBJ1-2, with D tentatively TRBD1 (6 bases). CDR3 length: 15 amino acids. V lost 0 bases, J lost 7 bases, and 15 bases lay in between. In germline, CDR1 is SEHNR, CDR2 FQNEAQ (reference sequence). As DNA, the CDR3 is TGTGCCAGCAGCTTAGCGGACAGCGTTAAGGGTGGCTACACCTTC. Residues: CASSLADSVKGGYTF.

This clone was recorded only once. The chain uses TRBV5-6 and TRBJ1-5; the D is unclear. V was trimmed by 1 base and J by 0 bases, leaving 5 bases between them. Germline loops: CDR1 SGHDT, CDR2 YYEEEE. This CDR3 region has 14 residues. CDR3 amino acids: CASSLWYSNQPQHF. The CDR3 nucleotides are TGTGCCAGCAGCTTGTGGTATAGCAATCAGCCCCAGCATTTT.

This clone was observed a single time. The V gene is TRBV5-4, the J gene TRBJ2-5; D unclear. The DNA end is more similar to TRBJ2-7, so the J call may be wrong. There are 13 residues in the CDR3. Per the germline V gene, CDR1 is SGHNT and CDR2 is YYREEE (reference sequence). This CDR3 reads CASSLVLSPEQYF. The CDR3 DNA reads as TGTGCCAGCAGCTTGGTCCTTTCTCCCGAGCAGTACTTC.

This chain joins TRBV7-2 and TRBJ2-3, with unresolved D. Per the germline V gene, CDR1 is SGHTA and CDR2 is FQGNSA. V was clipped by 4 bases and J by 1 base, with 6 bases between them. The CDR3 is 13 residues long. The DNA for the CDR3 is TGTGCCAGCAGCTCGACTCGCACAGATACGCAGTATTTT. Translation: CASSSTRTDTQYF.

The CDR3 DNA is TGTGCCAGCAGTTCCGGACTAGCGACCTACAATGAGCAGTTCTTC. This encodes CASSSGLATYNEQFF. The chain carries TRBV27 and TRBJ2-1; 9 bases are a match to TRBD2. Germline values: CDR1 MNHEY, CDR2 SMNVEV (reference sequence). The junction had 3 bases not matched to a gene; V was cut back by 4 bases and J by 2 bases. The CDR3 contains 15 residues.

The chain carries TRBV7-8 and TRBJ2-2; D perhaps matches TRBD2 (6 bases). V lost 0 bases and J lost 5, with 7 bases in between. CDR3 length equals 14 residues. Germline values: CDR1 SGHVS, CDR2 FQNEAQ. The CDR3 region is CASSLAGGTGELFF. CDR3 nucleotides: TGTGCCAGCAGCTTAGCAGGAGGGACCGGGGAGCTGTTTTTT.

The V and J genes are TRBV6-5 and TRBJ1-1, with D possibly TRBD1 on 6 matching bases. Germline-derived CDR1 and CDR2 are MNHEY and SVGAGI. The CDR3 extends over 14 amino acids. Trimming left V 3 bases short and J 4 bases short, with 12 bases between. CDR3 amino acids: CASSYQGPGTEAFF. The CDR3 region has the DNA TGTGCCAGCAGTTATCAGGGGCCGGGCACTGAAGCTTTCTTT.

The chain carries TRBV2 and TRBJ1-3; D is perhaps TRBD1 (6 bases). The germline V and J ends were trimmed by 7 bases and 0 bases, with 19 bases remaining between them. The CDR3 is 17 residues long. Per the germline V gene, CDR1 is SNHLY and CDR2 is FYNNEI. Here the CDR3 DNA reads TGTGCCAGCAATGCAAACGGACAGTGGCCCTCTGGAAACACCATATATTTT. Residues: CASNANGQWPSGNTIYF.

The chain employs TRBV25-1 and TRBJ1-1; D may be TRBD1 (6 bases). Germline-derived CDR1 and CDR2 are MGHDK and SYGVNS. V was clipped by 4 bases and J by 5 bases, with 11 bases between them. The CDR3 length is 13 residues. CDR3 coding DNA: TGTGCCAGCAGTGCACAGGGTTATACTGAAGCTTTCTTT. It is translated as CASSAQGYTEAFF.

This clone appeared once. The chain has TRBV2 and TRBJ2-7, with D unresolved. CDR1 is SNHLY and CDR2 is FYNNEI in the germline V gene. Trimming shortened V by 6 bases and J by 2 bases, and 14 bases separated the two germline ends. This CDR3 is built from 14 residues. The DNA for the CDR3 is TGTGCCAGCAGCCCTTATTTCACTGCCTACGAGCAGTACTTC. Its protein is CASSPYFTAYEQYF. The entire variable domain, with the rest obtained from reference TRBV2 and TRBJ2-7, is as follows: EPEVTQTPSHQVTQMGQEVILRCVPISNHLYFYWYRQILGQKVEFLVSFYNNEISEKSEIFDDQFSVERPDGSNFTLKIRSTKLEDSAMYFCASSPYFTAYEQYFGPGTRLTVT.

V and J are TRBV6-5 and TRBJ2-1; D is possibly TRBD1 (6 bases). The CDR3 consists of 15 residues. Trimming shortened V by 7 bases and J by 6 bases, and 19 bases separated the two germline ends. Germline loops: CDR1 MNHEY, CDR2 SVGAGI. In DNA form, the CDR3 reads TGTGCCAGCACCCACCAGGGGAGTTTAGGCAATGAGCAGTTCTTC. It yields the protein CASTHQGSLGNEQFF.

The chain links TRBV27 to TRBJ2-1, with 9 bases identical to TRBD2. CDR3 length: 12 amino acids. Germline values: CDR1 MNHEY, CDR2 SMNVEV (reference sequence). V was pared by 5 bases and J by 9 bases, with 2 bases of the junction left unmatched. In nucleotides, the CDR3 is TGTGCCAGCAGTACAGCGGGAGGTGAGCAGTTCTTC. Protein: CASSTAGGEQFF.

The V call is TRBV6-5, the J call TRBJ2-7; possible D gene TRBD1, 6 bases. Trimming stripped 8 bases from V and 3 bases from J, with 14 bases between. This CDR3 spans 13 amino acids. Germline V gene data show CDR1 as MNHEY and CDR2 as SVGAGI. CDR3 region: CASGKDSYYEQYF. The CDR3 coding sequence is TGTGCCAGCGGGAAGGACAGCTACTACGAGCAGTACTTC.

The J gene is TRBJ2-7, the V gene TRBV13; no clear D. CDR1 PRHDT and CDR2 FYEKMQ come from the germline V gene (reference sequence). With 0 bases removed from V and 2 bases from J, the gap between germline ends came to 5 bases. CDR3 length: 13 residues. The CDR3 protein is CASSLGATYEQYF. CDR3 in DNA: TGTGCCAGCAGCTTAGGAGCTACCTACGAGCAGTACTTC.